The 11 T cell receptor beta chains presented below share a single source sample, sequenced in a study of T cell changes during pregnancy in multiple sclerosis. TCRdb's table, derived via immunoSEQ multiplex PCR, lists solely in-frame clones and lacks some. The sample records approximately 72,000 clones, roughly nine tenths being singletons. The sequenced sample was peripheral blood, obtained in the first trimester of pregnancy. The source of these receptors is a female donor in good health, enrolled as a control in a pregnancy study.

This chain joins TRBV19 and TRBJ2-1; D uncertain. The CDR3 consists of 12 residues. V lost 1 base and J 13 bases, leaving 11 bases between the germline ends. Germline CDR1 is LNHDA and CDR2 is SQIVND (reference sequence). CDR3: CASSIGSLPQFF. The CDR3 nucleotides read TGTGCCAGTAGTATAGGTTCCCTCCCTCAGTTCTTC.

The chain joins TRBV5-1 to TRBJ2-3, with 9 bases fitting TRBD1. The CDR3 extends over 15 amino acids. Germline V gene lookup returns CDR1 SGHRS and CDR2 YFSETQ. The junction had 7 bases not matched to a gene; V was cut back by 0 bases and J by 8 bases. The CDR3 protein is CASSLGGQGLSTQYF. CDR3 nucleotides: TGCGCCAGCAGCTTGGGGGGACAGGGCCTAAGTACGCAGTATTTT.

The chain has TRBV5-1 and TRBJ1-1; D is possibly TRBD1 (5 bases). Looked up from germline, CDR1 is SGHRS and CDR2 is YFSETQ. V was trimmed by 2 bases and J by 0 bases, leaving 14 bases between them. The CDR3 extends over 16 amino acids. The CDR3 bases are TGCGCCAGCAGCTTCCAATCAACAGGTTTGAACACTGAAGCTTTCTTT. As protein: CASSFQSTGLNTEAFF. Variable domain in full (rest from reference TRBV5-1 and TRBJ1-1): KAGVTQTPRYLIKTRGQQVTLSCSPISGHRSVSWYQQTPGQGLQFLFEYFSETQRNKGNFPGRFSGRQFSNSRSEMNVSTLELGDSALYLCASSFQSTGLNTEAFFGQGTRLTVV.

The CDR3: CASSLGWRETSYNEQFF. CDR3 nucleotides: TGTGCCAGCAGCTTAGGATGGCGGGAGACCTCCTACAATGAGCAGTTCTTC. V is TRBV5-4 and J is TRBJ2-1; 7 nucleotides agree with TRBD2. V was pared by 2 bases and J by 0 bases, with 8 bases of the junction left unmatched. Germline V gene sequence: CDR1 SGHNT, CDR2 YYREEE (reference sequence). This CDR3 is built from 17 residues.

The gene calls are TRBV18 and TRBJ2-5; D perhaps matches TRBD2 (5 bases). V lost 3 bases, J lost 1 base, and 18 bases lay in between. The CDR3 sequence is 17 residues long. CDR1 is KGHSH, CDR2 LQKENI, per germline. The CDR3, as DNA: TGTGCCAGCTCACCCGTGGCTGGTCTGGGGAGCCAAGAGACCCAGTACTTC. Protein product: CASSPVAGLGSQETQYF.

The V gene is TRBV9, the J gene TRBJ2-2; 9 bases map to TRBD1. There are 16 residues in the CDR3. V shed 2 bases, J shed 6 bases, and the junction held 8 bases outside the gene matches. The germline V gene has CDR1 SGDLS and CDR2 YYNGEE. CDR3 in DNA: TGTGCCAGCAGCGTCGGGACAGGGAGCATACCCGGGGAGCTGTTTTTT. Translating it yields CASSVGTGSIPGELFF.

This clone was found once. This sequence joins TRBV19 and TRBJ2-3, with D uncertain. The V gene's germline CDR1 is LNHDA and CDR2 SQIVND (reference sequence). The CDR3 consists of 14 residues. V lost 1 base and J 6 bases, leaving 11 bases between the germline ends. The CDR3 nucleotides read TGTGCCAGTAGTATAGGGGCACCGGCGGATACGCAGTATTTT. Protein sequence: CASSIGAPADTQYF.

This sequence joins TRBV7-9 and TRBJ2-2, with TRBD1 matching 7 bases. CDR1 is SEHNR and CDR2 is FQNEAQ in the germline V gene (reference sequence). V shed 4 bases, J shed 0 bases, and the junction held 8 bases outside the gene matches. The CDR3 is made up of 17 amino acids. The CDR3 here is CASSWDRERTNTGELFF. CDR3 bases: TGTGCCAGCAGCTGGGACAGAGAGCGGACGAACACCGGGGAGCTGTTTTTT.

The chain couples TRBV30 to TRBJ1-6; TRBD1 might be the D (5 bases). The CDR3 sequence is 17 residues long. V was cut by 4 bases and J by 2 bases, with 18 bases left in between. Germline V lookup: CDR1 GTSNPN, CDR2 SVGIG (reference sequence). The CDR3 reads CAWTGSSMGPYNSPLHF. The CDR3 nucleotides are TGTGCCTGGACAGGGTCCTCAATGGGGCCCTATAATTCACCCCTCCACTTT.

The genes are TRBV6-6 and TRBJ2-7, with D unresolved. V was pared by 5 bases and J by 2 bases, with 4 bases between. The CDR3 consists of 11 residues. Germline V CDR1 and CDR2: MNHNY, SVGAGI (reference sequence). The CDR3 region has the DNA TGTGCCAGCAGTACTGCCTACGAGCAGTACTTC. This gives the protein CASSTAYEQYF.

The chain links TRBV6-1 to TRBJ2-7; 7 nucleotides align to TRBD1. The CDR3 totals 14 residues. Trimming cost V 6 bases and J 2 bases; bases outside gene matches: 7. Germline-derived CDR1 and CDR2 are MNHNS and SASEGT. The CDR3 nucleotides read TGTGCCAGCAGCCTCGACAGGGTCGCCTACGAGCAGTACTTC. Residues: CASSLDRVAYEQYF.